The 25 T cell receptor beta chains below were found in one sample sequenced in a study of Tregs in tolerant kidney transplant recipients. Profiled with immunoSEQ multiplex PCR; TCRdb holds only in-frame clones, not every one. This sample contains roughly 48,000 clones. The sequences come from CD4+ T cells from blood, collected before the transplant. Source of these receptors: a human donor who received a combined kidney and bone marrow transplant.

Points on this clone: The CDR3 goes on 3 residues after the read ends, and that part is filled in from the germline J gene. V gene TRBV7-3 combines with J gene TRBJ2-7; tentatively, D is TRBD1 (6 bases). This CDR3 region has 13 residues. The germline V gene has CDR1 SGHTA and CDR2 FQGTGA. The V end lost 5 bases, the J end lost 3 bases, and 11 bases lay between the germline ends. The CDR3 bases that were read are TGTGCCAGCAGCATCGACAGGAACTACGAG. Amino acid sequence: CASSIDRNYE. The whole CDR3 sequence is CASSIDRNYEQYF.

Turning to this clone: Read data end 3 residues before the CDR3 end; the end is taken from the germline J gene. This chain connects TRBV11-1 to TRBJ2-7, with unresolved D. V lost 1 base and J lost 2, with 9 bases in between. CDR1 is SGHAT and CDR2 is FQDESV in the germline V gene (reference sequence). This CDR3 region has 14 residues. Partial CDR3 DNA: TGTGCCAGCAGCTTAGGGCGGCACGCCTACGAG. Translating it yields CASSLGRHAYE. In full, the CDR3 reads CASSLGRHAYEQYF. The complete variable domain, with remaining parts taken from reference TRBV11-1 and TRBJ2-7, reads EAEVAQSPRYKITEKSQAVAFWCDPISGHATLYWYRQILGQGPELLVQFQDESVVDDSQLPKDRFSAERLKGVDSTLKIQPAELGDSAMYLCASSLGRHAYEQYFGPGTRLTVT.

A word on this clone: The CDR3 end lies 3 residues beyond the end of the read and is filled in from the germline J gene. The rearrangement joins TRBV5-1 to TRBJ1-6; D is possibly TRBD1 (5 bases). CDR3 length equals 13 residues. CDR1 and CDR2 (germline): SGHRS, YFSETQ. Deletions cut 0 bases from V and 11 bases from J, with 9 bases between. This CDR3 reads CASSLVGGPPLHF. CDR3 DNA, as far as it was read: TGCGCCAGCAGCTTGGTGGGGGGACCACCC. The complete variable domain, with remaining parts taken from reference TRBV5-1 and TRBJ1-6, reads KAGVTQTPRYLIKTRGQQVTLSCSPISGHRSVSWYQQTPGQGLQFLFEYFSETQRNKGNFPGRFSGRQFSNSRSEMNVSTLELGDSALYLCASSLVGGPPLHFGNGTRLTVT.

About this clone itself: Sequencing ends 3 residues short of the CDR3 end; the germline J gene provides the rest. This chain connects TRBV9 to TRBJ2-4; TRBD1 might be the D (6 bases). V dropped 4 bases and J dropped 1 base, with 12 bases sitting between them. CDR1 SGDLS and CDR2 YYNGEE come from the germline V gene. This CDR3 has 15 residues. The CDR3 region is CASSSGTLAKNIQYF. The part of the CDR3 DNA that was read is TGTGCCAGCAGCTCCGGGACACTGGCCAAAAACATT.

Of note for this clone: The DNA ends 3 residues before the CDR3 does, and the rest of the CDR3 is filled in from the germline J gene. The chain combines TRBV7-8 with TRBJ1-4; 10 positions agree with TRBD1. Germline trimming cut 5 bases from V and 6 bases from J; bases unmatched to any gene: 6. Germline CDR1 reads SGHVS; CDR2 reads FQNEAQ. The CDR3 runs 15 residues. The part of the CDR3 DNA that was read is TGTGCCAGCAGCCGAGGGGGGACAGGGGATGAAAAA. Translating it yields CASSRGGTGDEK. The whole CDR3 sequence reads CASSRGGTGDEKLFF.

A remark on this clone: The read falls 3 residues short of the CDR3 end, and the missing part is taken from the germline J gene. V usage is TRBV19 and J usage is TRBJ2-3, with D possibly matching TRBD2 (7 bases). Germline loops: CDR1 LNHDA, CDR2 SQIVND (reference sequence). This CDR3 spans 14 amino acids. The V end was cut by 5 bases, the J end by 5 bases, with 14 bases between. CDR3 bases read: TGTGCCAGTAGTCCCGGGGAGGGGGTAGATACG. It translates to CASSPGEGVDT. The full CDR3 is CASSPGEGVDTQYF.

As to this clone: Read sequence stops 3 residues before the CDR3 end, and the germline J gene provides the missing end. The rearrangement uses TRBV5-5 and TRBJ2-5; maybe TRBD1 (5 bases). Trimming pared 4 bases from V and 1 base from J, leaving 8 bases between. Germline V gene lookup returns CDR1 SGHKS and CDR2 YYEKEE (reference sequence). The CDR3 runs 13 residues. CDR3 residues: CASSPRVQETQYF. Partial CDR3 DNA: TGTGCCAGCAGCCCCAGGGTCCAAGAGACC.

Remarks on this clone: With the read ending 3 residues before the CDR3 end, the germline J gene is used to fill in that end. The rearrangement joins TRBV20-1 to TRBJ2-7; 7 positions agree with TRBD1. This CDR3 is built from 14 residues. V gave up 2 bases and J gave up 6 bases; unmatched junction bases: 10. Germline CDR1 reads DFQATT; CDR2 reads SNEGSKA (reference sequence). CDR3 DNA, as far as it was read: TGCAGTGCTAGAAATAGGGGACAGACGGGCGAG. Its translation is CSARNRGQTGE. The complete CDR3 sequence is CSARNRGQTGEQYF.

Details on this clone: The read stops 3 residues short of the end of the CDR3; the missing end is completed from the germline J gene. The chain is built from TRBV7-8 and TRBJ2-7; the match to TRBD2 covers 12 bases. The CDR3 sequence is 14 residues long. Losses at the gene ends were 5 bases for V and 6 bases for J; bases not matched to a gene: 5. Germline values: CDR1 SGHVS, CDR2 FQNEAQ. The CDR3 bases that were read are TGTGCCAGCAGCCCGTCTAGCGGGAGGGTCGAG. Its protein product is CASSPSSGRVE. The full CDR3 protein is CASSPSSGRVEQYF.

The CDR3 DNA, read in part, is TGTGCCAGCAGTGGCTACAGGGGTCAAGAGACC. Its translation is CASSGYRGQET. The whole CDR3 sequence is CASSGYRGQETQYF. This sequence joins TRBV2 and TRBJ2-5; 7 bases fit TRBD1. The read ends 3 residues before the CDR3 terminus; that terminus is restored from the germline J gene. The germline CDR1 and CDR2 sequences are SNHLY and FYNNEI. This CDR3 contains 14 residues. With 4 bases clipped from V and 2 bases from J, the junction kept 4 bases outside the gene matches.

Turning to this clone: The observed sequence ends 3 residues before the CDR3 terminus, with the missing tail filled in from the germline J gene. V gene TRBV20-1 combines with J gene TRBJ2-1; 11 positions agree with TRBD2. This CDR3 has 18 residues. Germline loops: CDR1 DFQATT, CDR2 SNEGSKA (reference sequence). The V and J ends lost 3 bases and 3 bases, in that order; junction bases with no gene match: 13. The sequenced CDR3 bases are TGCAGTGCTAGTTCTATTTTTAGCGGGAGGGATGGCTACAATGAG. Amino acid sequence: CSASSIFSGRDGYNE. The CDR3, in full, reads CSASSIFSGRDGYNEQFF.

Comments on this clone: Read data end 3 residues before the CDR3 end; the end is taken from the germline J gene. The rearrangement links TRBV20-1 to TRBJ2-7; 7 bases are a match to TRBD2. Germline CDR1 is DFQATT and CDR2 is SNEGSKA (reference sequence). The CDR3 runs 12 residues. The ends lost 5 bases at V and 6 bases at J; junction bases unmatched: 7. Incomplete CDR3 DNA: TGCAGTGCTGTTGCGGGGGTTCGCGAG. Its translation: CSAVAGVRE. In full, the CDR3 reads CSAVAGVREQYF.

On this clone itself: From the germline J gene comes the end of the CDR3, since the read stops 3 residues before it. The chain uses TRBV5-1 and TRBJ1-2; 7 bases map to TRBD1. The CDR3 is made up of 15 amino acids. The germline V gene has CDR1 SGHRS and CDR2 YFSETQ. V lost 0 bases to trimming and J lost 5 bases; unmatched junction nucleotides: 7. The sequenced CDR3 bases are TGCGCCAGCAGCTTGGTCGGGGACAGCGGGTATGGC. Its translation: CASSLVGDSGYG. The CDR3 reads in full as CASSLVGDSGYGYTF.

The CDR3 region is CASSDQGGGQPQHF. The CDR3 DNA, read in part, is TGTGCCAGCAGCGACCAAGGGGGGGGTCAGCCC. The rearrangement links TRBV6-2 or TRBV6-3 to TRBJ1-5; possible D gene TRBD1, 6 bases. The CDR3 extends 3 residues past the end of the read, so its final part is completed from the germline J gene. The CDR3 is made up of 14 amino acids. Trimming cost V 6 bases and J 6 bases, with 15 bases left between them. Germline V gene lookup returns CDR1 MNHEY and CDR2 SVGEGT.

In the case of this clone: The DNA ends 3 residues before the CDR3 does, and the rest of the CDR3 is filled in from the germline J gene. The rearrangement links TRBV20-1 to TRBJ2-7; no clear D gene. CDR1 DFQATT and CDR2 SNEGSKA come from the germline V gene (reference sequence). The CDR3 length is 12 residues. V lost 6 bases and J lost 5, with 14 bases in between. The CDR3 loop reads CSAMPPVNEQYF. The sequenced CDR3 bases are TGCAGTGCCATGCCCCCGGTGAACGAG.

In regard to this clone: The read is 3 residues too short to cover the CDR3 end, so that end is filled in from the germline J gene. The chain carries TRBV30 and TRBJ1-2; the match to TRBD1 covers 9 bases. This CDR3 comprises 13 residues. The germline V gene has CDR1 GTSNPN and CDR2 SVGIG (reference sequence). The DNA read from the CDR3 is TGTGCCTGGAGTGAGGACAGGGGCTACGGC. This encodes CAWSEDRGYG. The whole CDR3 protein reads CAWSEDRGYGYTF.

About this clone itself: The read falls 3 residues short of the CDR3 end, and the missing part is taken from the germline J gene. This rearrangement joins TRBV2 to TRBJ2-7, with a possible D match to TRBD2 (6 bases). The CDR3 extends over 14 amino acids. Trimming stripped 3 bases from V and 3 bases from J, with 12 bases between. Germline CDR1 is SNHLY and CDR2 is FYNNEI. The sequenced part of the CDR3 DNA is TGTGCCAGCAGTGACCGGGGAGGTAACTACGAG. It is translated as CASSDRGGNYE. The entire CDR3 sequence reads CASSDRGGNYEQYF.

In regard to this clone: The read comes to an end 3 residues before the CDR3 does, leaving the germline J gene to fill in the end. The rearrangement uses TRBV2 and TRBJ2-1, with TRBD2 matching 13 bases. CDR1 is SNHLY, CDR2 FYNNEI, per germline. The CDR3 runs to 16 residues. V gave up 10 bases and J gave up 1 base; unmatched junction bases: 7. The CDR3 spells CAIGTSGMASYNEQFF. The part of the CDR3 DNA that was read is TGTGCCATTGGGACTAGCGGGATGGCGTCCTACAATGAG.

Concerning this clone: The read stops 3 residues short of the end of the CDR3; the missing end is completed from the germline J gene. This rearrangement joins TRBV29-1 to TRBJ2-7, with 7 bases fitting TRBD1. From germline, CDR1 is SQVTM and CDR2 ANQGSEA. The CDR3 runs to 11 residues. The ends lost 7 bases at V and 6 bases at J; junction bases unmatched: 6. CDR3 residues: CSAKTGFEQYF. Partial CDR3 DNA: TGCAGCGCTAAGACAGGGTTCGAG.

Of note for this clone: The read terminates 3 residues before the CDR3 end, so the remaining end is supplied by the germline J gene. The chain has TRBV12-5 and TRBJ2-5, with TRBD2 as a possible D gene (6 bases). The CDR3 loop spans 16 amino acids. CDR1 LGHNT and CDR2 FRNRAP come from the germline V gene. Trimming left V 6 bases short and J 0 bases short, with 17 bases between. The CDR3 loop is CASGRGISLDQETQYF. Partial CDR3 DNA: TGTGCTAGTGGCCGGGGGATCTCCTTGGACCAAGAGACC.

Comments on this clone: From the germline J gene comes the end of the CDR3, since the read stops 3 residues before it. The J gene is TRBJ1-6, the V gene TRBV30, with D perhaps TRBD1 (5 bases). Germline CDR1 is GTSNPN and CDR2 is SVGIG (reference sequence). The CDR3 loop spans 16 amino acids. Trimming shortened V by 5 bases and J by 6 bases, and 20 bases separated the two germline ends. CDR3 region: CAWAGRNWGVNSPLHF. The sequenced CDR3 bases are TGTGCCTGGGCCGGGAGGAACTGGGGGGTTAATTCACCC. Combining the CDR3 with reference TRBV30 and TRBJ1-6 gives the whole variable domain SQTIHQWPATLVQPVGSPLSLECTVEGTSNPNLYWYRQAAGRGLQLLFYSVGIGQISSEVPQNLSASRPQDRQFILSSKKLLLSDSGFYLCAWAGRNWGVNSPLHFGNGTRLTVT.

On this clone itself: The read comes to an end 3 residues before the CDR3 does, leaving the germline J gene to fill in the end. The rearrangement links TRBV19 to TRBJ2-2; TRBD1 matches 8 bases. CDR3 size: 17 residues. The V gene end was trimmed by 6 bases and the J gene end by 6 bases; junction bases not matched to a gene: 15. The germline V gene has CDR1 LNHDA and CDR2 SQIVND (reference sequence). CDR3 bases read: TGTGCCAGTAGGTACCGTACAGGGGGGTCCCTCGCCGGGGAG. Encoded protein: CASRYRTGGSLAGE. The entire CDR3 protein reads CASRYRTGGSLAGELFF.

About this clone: The missing CDR3 end, 3 residues past where the read stops, is filled in from the germline J gene. This chain connects TRBV5-1 to TRBJ2-1; 9 bases agree with TRBD1. The V segment lost 0 bases and the J segment 7 bases; nucleotides outside the gene matches: 5. The CDR3 spans 15 residues. Germline CDR1 is SGHRS and CDR2 is YFSETQ. CDR3 protein: CASSLEGQGRNEQFF. The covered CDR3 bases are TGCGCCAGCAGCTTGGAGGGACAGGGTCGGAATGAG.

A word on this clone: Read coverage stops 3 residues before the CDR3 terminus; the germline J gene supplies the remainder. This rearrangement joins TRBV7-2 to TRBJ1-6; maybe TRBD1 (5 bases). The germline V gene has CDR1 SGHTA and CDR2 FQGNSA. This CDR3 contains 15 residues. Trimming pared 4 bases from V and 10 bases from J, leaving 17 bases between. The sequenced CDR3 bases are TGTGCCAGCAGCTCGGGGGGGGTTGGTGGATCACCC. Its translation is CASSSGGVGGSP. The full CDR3 protein reads CASSSGGVGGSPLHF.

Comment on this clone: The CDR3 end lies 3 residues beyond the end of the read and is filled in from the germline J gene. V usage is TRBV5-6 and J usage is TRBJ1-2; no definite D call. V was clipped by 0 bases and J by 2 bases, with 5 bases between them. CDR1 SGHDT and CDR2 YYEEEE come from the germline V gene. The CDR3 spans 13 residues. The sequenced part of the CDR3 DNA is TGTGCCAGCAGCTTGGAACAGAACTATGGC. It translates to CASSLEQNYG. The whole CDR3 sequence is CASSLEQNYGYTF.